The clone carrying this T cell receptor (beta chain) was seen more than once but under ten times. The antigen is unknown. The sample is drawn from a study of human T cells and chemical hapten exposure. Study at large: DPC (0.01%) was patch tested on the upper back and read at 6 days.

Time point indicated: patch test 2, 6 weeks after DPC sensitization. Indicated treatment: therapeutic diphenylcyclopropenone sensitization with weekly scalp DPC. CDR3 length equals 16 residues. V lost 5 bases and J lost 0; bases outside the gene matches: 7. From germline, CDR1 is SGHVS and CDR2 FNYEAQ. As the library was built, unique molecular identifiers were attached to individual cDNA molecules. Each CDR3 protein is one row after TCRdb ran MiXCR on the RACE reads. This table has some 84,000 distinct CDR3 sequences, less than 11% appearing once. Study findings and constraints: DPC sensitization left the count of TCRs above 1 in 1000 unchanged.

The source of this sequence is a woman aged 50 to 60 with alopecia areata. Some clones in this sample may be carry-over from other donors' samples. The rearrangement links TRBV7-6 to TRBJ2-1; 7 bases fit TRBD2. The sequencing here drew on whole blood, taken in connection with sensitization to the hapten diphenylcyclopropenone (DPC). The CDR3 bases are TGTGCCAGCAGCCCGACCGGGACTAACTCCTACAATGAGCAGTTCTTC. It encodes CASSPTGTNSYNEQFF.